The source of this T cell receptor beta chain is a study of blood T cells in healthy people across ages. Overall study findings and caveats: Long-lived and aged donors differed, with more naive CD4+ cells and higher diversity in the long-lived.

Through a sample-barcoded 5' primer and a J-beta primer mix, a second PCR was run for roughly 7 to 12 cycles. TCRdb reanalysed the 5' RACE reads using MiXCR and keeps one entry per CDR3 protein. This table holds roughly 800,000 distinct CDR3 sequences, more than 45% found once. This clonotype was counted once. Its antigen is not identified. A read error may explain this, as a much larger clone is one base away. Germline assignment: CDR1 SGHTA and CDR2 FQGNSA. The V and J ends lost 1 base and 6 bases respectively, with 15 bases between them. This CDR3 is 15 amino acids long. The chain uses TRBV7-2 and TRBJ1-2; maybe TRBD1 (6 bases). Sequencing was done on a sample of blood. The TCR was taken from a man under 40 in good health. The CDR3 loop reads CASSLDPGDRDGYTF. The CDR3, as DNA: TGTGCCAGCAGCTTAGACCCAGGGGATCGAGATGGCTACACCTTC.